This TCR beta chain was captured by sequencing in a study of blood T cell repertoires in COVID-19. This CDR3 spans 17 amino acids. Germline lookup yields CDR1 SGHRS and CDR2 YFSETQ. V gave up 0 bases and J gave up 1 base; unmatched junction bases: 6. Recovered Cohort 3 donors showed two negative PCRs, clearance, or symptom resolution. Sequencing was performed with immunoSEQ multiplex PCR; in TCRdb, only in-frame clones are kept and a portion is missing. This table has around 130,000 clones, roughly 84% appearing once. The TCR was taken from a woman aged 25 to 39 who had recovered from COVID-19. Sequenced material: PBMCs or T cells enriched from blood (not recorded which). The genes are TRBV5-1 and TRBJ2-7; the match to TRBD2 covers 11 bases. CDR3 region: CASSLAGGLAGSYEQYF. The CDR3 coding sequence is TGCGCCAGCAGCTTGGCCGGTGGACTAGCGGGTTCCTACGAGCAGTACTTC.